This is a list of T cell receptor beta chains from one sample in a study of T-cell memory formation after mild COVID-19. TCRdb reanalysed the 5' RACE reads using MiXCR and keeps one entry per CDR3 protein. The repertoire includes 300,000 to 400,000 distinct CDR3 sequences, 25% to 30% of them detected once, and less than 15% sits in the top ten. Sequencing was done on a sample of PBMCs or a T cell subset sorted from them (not recorded which). The receptor set was obtained from an adult woman who had mild COVID-19 (a few samples of this study predate the infection). Cell type and time point are not known. The CDR3 runs from the conserved cysteine through the conserved F or W. The D gene is left open where the match is weak.

>-|TRBJ1-2|TRBV29-1
CSVDGYTF
>-|TRBJ2-6|TRBV28
CASSFSSPNVLTF
>-|TRBJ2-3|TRBV7-3
CASSLNRGGRTDTQYF
>-|TRBJ1-2|TRBV29-1
CSVTGLYGYTF
>-|TRBJ2-7|TRBV5-1
CASRRWRPYYEQYF
>-|TRBJ1-1|TRBV6-2/TRBV6-3
CASSYSRMNTEAFF
>-|TRBJ2-3|TRBV21-1
CASSNGLPRDRGTDTQYF
>-|TRBJ1-1|TRBV20-1
CSANGNTEAFF
>-|TRBJ2-3|TRBV20-1
CSSGTYPVTDTQYF
>TRBD2|TRBJ2-2|TRBV20-1
CSARGPPPGLAKNTGELFF
>TRBD1|TRBJ1-1|TRBV7-6
CASSLAQGGMNTEAFF
>-|TRBJ2-2|TRBV6-6
CASRPTGSGTGELFF
>TRBD1|TRBJ2-7|TRBV5-1
CASSRRTGNEQYF
>TRBD2|TRBJ2-3|TRBV13
CASSPGLAGARYTDTQYF
>TRBD1|TRBJ1-2|TRBV3-1
CASSQEPTGGGGYTF
>-|TRBJ2-6|TRBV7-2
CASSLVLDRSAGGANVLTF
>-|TRBJ2-6|TRBV20-1
CSASDRMRANVLTF
>TRBD1|TRBJ2-1|TRBV5-1
CASSPGQTYNEQFF
>-|TRBJ2-1|TRBV30
CAWSVLQKQFF
>-|TRBJ1-1|TRBV9
CASSQDVTGDTEAFF
>-|TRBJ1-1|TRBV20-1
CSAAPTADTEAFF
>-|TRBJ2-1|TRBV5-6
CASSLGGGSRGEQFF
>-|TRBJ2-7|TRBV9
CASSPRTESYEQYF
>TRBD1|TRBJ2-7|TRBV20-1
CSARDQMGDRVFYEQYF
>-|TRBJ1-6|TRBV7-2
CASSLEQGYDSPLHF
>-|TRBJ2-3|TRBV6-6
CASSSDTQYF
>-|TRBJ2-3|TRBV5-1
CASRLLTDTQYF
>-|TRBJ2-7|TRBV20-1
CSARDRDLASEQYF
>-|TRBJ1-1|TRBV29-1
CSVERGYTEAFF
>TRBD1|TRBJ2-1|TRBV5-1
CASGTGPYNEQFF
>TRBD1|TRBJ2-1|TRBV7-7
CASSADRLNEQFF
>-|TRBJ1-1|TRBV5-1
CASSWSRGTEAFF
>TRBD1|TRBJ2-1|TRBV5-1
CASRSGQSYNEQFF
>TRBD2|TRBJ2-3|TRBV7-6
CASSDQRDDTQYF
>TRBD1|TRBJ1-5|TRBV20-1
CSAIRTGSQPQHF
>-|TRBJ1-1|TRBV7-9
CASSLGTNTEAFF
>-|TRBJ2-7|TRBV5-5
CASSSSGTTYEQYF
>-|TRBJ2-5|TRBV28
CASSISISERGRGGETQYF
>TRBD1|TRBJ2-3|TRBV20-1
CSASPTGDLTDTQYF
>-|TRBJ1-2|TRBV7-9
CASSLGDGSLGYTF
>TRBD1|TRBJ2-5|TRBV6-2/TRBV6-3
CASSYGTGGLVEETQYF
>TRBD1|TRBJ2-7|TRBV6-1
CASSQGRDRGREQYF
>TRBD2|TRBJ2-7|TRBV4-3
CASSQGLAGGLYEQYF